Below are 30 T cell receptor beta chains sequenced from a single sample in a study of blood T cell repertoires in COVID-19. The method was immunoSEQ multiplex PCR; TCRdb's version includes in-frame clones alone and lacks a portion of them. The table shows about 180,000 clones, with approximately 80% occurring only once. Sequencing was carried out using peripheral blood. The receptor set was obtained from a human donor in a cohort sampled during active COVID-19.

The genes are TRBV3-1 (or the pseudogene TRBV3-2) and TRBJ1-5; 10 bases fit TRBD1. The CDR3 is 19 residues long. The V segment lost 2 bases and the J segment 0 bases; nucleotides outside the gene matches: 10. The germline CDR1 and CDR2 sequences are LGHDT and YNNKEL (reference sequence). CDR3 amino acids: CASSQLPGTGVYSNQPQHF. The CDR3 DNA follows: TGTGCCAGCAGCCAATTACCCGGGACAGGGGTTTATAGCAATCAGCCCCAGCATTTT.

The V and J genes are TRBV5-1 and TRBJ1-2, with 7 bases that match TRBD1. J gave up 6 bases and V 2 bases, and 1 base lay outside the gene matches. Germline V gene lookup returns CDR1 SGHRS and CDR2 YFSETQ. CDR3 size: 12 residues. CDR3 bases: TGCGCCAGCAGCTTCACAGGGGATGGCTACACCTTC. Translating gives CASSFTGDGYTF.

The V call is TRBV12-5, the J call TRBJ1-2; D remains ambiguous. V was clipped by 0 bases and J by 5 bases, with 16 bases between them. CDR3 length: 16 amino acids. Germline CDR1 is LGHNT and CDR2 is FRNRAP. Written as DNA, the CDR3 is TGTGCTAGTGGTTTGGTAATAGGTACGGAGTTTTATGGCTACACCTTC. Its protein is CASGLVIGTEFYGYTF.

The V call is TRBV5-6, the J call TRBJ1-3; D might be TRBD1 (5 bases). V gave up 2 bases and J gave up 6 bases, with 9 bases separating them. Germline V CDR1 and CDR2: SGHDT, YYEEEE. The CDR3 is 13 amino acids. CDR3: CASSFQGANTIYF. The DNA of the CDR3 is TGTGCCAGCAGCTTCCAGGGTGCAAACACCATATATTTT. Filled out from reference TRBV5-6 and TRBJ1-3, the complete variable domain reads DAGVTQSPTHLIKTRGQQVTLRCSPKSGHDTVSWYQQALGQGPQFIFQYYEEEERQRGNFPDRFSGHQFPNYSSELNVNALLLGDSALYLCASSFQGANTIYFGEGSWLTVV.

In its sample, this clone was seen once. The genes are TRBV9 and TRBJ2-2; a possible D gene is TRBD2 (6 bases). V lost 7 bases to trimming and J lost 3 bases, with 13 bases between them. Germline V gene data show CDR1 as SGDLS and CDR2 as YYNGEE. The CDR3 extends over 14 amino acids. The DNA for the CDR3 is TGTGCCAGCTCGAGGGAGGAGGACACCGGGGAGCTGTTTTTT. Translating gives CASSREEDTGELFF.

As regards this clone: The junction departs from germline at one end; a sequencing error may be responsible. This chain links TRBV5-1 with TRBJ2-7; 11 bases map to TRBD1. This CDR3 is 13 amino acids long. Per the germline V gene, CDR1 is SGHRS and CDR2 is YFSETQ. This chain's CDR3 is CASSPGQGAPWDF. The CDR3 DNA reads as TGCGCCAGCAGTCCCGGACAGGGGGCCCCATGGGACTTC.

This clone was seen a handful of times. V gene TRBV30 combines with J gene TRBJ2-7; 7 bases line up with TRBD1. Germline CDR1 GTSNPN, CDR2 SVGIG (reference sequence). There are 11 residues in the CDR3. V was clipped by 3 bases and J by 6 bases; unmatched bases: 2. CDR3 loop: CAWSDRVEQYF. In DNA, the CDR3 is TGTGCCTGGAGCGACAGGGTCGAGCAGTACTTC.

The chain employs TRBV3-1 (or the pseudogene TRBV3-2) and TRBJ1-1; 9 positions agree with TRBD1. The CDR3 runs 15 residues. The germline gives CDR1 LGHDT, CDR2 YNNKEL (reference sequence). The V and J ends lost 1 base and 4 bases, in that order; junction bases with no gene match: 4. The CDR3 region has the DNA TGTGCCAGCAGCCAAGCGGTGACAGGGGGCACTGAAGCTTTCTTT. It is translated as CASSQAVTGGTEAFF.

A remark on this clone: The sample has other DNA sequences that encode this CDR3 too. In nucleotides, the CDR3 is TGTGCCACCAGCCGGGACAGGGCCTACGAGCAGTACTTC. Translation: CATSRDRAYEQYF. The V call is TRBV6-5, the J call TRBJ2-7; 9 bases match TRBD1. V trimming: 10 bases; J trimming: 2 bases; junction bases outside the gene matches: 6. The CDR3 extends over 13 amino acids. In germline, CDR1 is MNHEY, CDR2 SVGAGI.

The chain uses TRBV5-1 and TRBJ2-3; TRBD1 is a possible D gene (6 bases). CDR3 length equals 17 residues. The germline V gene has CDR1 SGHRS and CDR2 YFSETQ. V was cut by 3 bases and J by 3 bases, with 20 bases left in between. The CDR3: CASSSLKMGARTDTQYF. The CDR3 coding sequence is TGCGCCAGCAGCTCTCTTAAAATGGGGGCCCGGACAGATACGCAGTATTTT.

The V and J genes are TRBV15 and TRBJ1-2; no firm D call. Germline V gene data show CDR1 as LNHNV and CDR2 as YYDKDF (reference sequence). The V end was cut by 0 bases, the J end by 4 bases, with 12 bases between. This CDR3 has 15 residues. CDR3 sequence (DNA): TGTGCCACCAGCAGAGACCAGGAGGACGGCTATGGCTACACCTTC. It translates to CATSRDQEDGYGYTF.

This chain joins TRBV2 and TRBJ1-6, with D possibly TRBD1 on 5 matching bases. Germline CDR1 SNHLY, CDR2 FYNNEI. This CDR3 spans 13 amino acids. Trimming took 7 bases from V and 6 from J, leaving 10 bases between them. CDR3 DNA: TGTGCCAGCAACGGGGGTCGTAATTCACCCCTCCACTTT. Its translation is CASNGGRNSPLHF.

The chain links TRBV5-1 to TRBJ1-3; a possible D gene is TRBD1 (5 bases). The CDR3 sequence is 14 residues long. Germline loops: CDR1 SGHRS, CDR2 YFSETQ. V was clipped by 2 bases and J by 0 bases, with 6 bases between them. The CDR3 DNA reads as TGCGCCAGCAGCTTCGGGGGCTCTGGAAACACCATATATTTT. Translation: CASSFGGSGNTIYF.

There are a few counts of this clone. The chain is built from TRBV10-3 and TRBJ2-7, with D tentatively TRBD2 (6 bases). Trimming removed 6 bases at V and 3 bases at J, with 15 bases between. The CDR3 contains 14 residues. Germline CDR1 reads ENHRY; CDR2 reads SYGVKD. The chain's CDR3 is CAISSSTDYYEQYF. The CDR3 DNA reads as TGTGCCATCAGCTCGAGCACGGACTACTACGAGCAGTACTTC.

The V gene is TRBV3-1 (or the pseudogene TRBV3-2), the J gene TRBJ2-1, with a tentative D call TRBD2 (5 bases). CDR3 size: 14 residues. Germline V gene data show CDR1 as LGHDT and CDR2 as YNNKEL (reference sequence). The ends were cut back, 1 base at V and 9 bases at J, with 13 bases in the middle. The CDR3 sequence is CASSQVRDVPEQFF. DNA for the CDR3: TGTGCCAGCAGCCAAGTTCGGGATGTGCCTGAGCAGTTCTTC.

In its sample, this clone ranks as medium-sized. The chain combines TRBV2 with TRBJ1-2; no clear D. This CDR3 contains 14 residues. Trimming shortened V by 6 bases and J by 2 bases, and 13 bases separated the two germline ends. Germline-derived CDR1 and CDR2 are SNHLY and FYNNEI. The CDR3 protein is CASSDPGGNYGYTF. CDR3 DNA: TGTGCCAGCAGCGACCCGGGAGGAAACTATGGCTACACCTTC.

The CDR3 protein is CASSRTGEVSPLHF. In DNA, the CDR3 is TGCGCCAGCAGTCGGACAGGGGAGGTTTCACCCCTCCACTTT. V is TRBV5-1 and J is TRBJ1-6; 9 bases fit TRBD1. Per the germline V gene, CDR1 is SGHRS and CDR2 is YFSETQ. The CDR3 length is 14 residues. V dropped 5 bases and J dropped 9; count of bases not matched to a gene: 6.

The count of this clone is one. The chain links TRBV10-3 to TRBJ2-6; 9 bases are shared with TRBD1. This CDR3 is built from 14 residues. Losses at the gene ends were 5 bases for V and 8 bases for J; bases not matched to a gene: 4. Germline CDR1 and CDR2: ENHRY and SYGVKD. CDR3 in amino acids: CAISPGQGTNVLTF. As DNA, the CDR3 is TGTGCCATCAGTCCGGGACAGGGAACCAACGTCCTGACTTTC.

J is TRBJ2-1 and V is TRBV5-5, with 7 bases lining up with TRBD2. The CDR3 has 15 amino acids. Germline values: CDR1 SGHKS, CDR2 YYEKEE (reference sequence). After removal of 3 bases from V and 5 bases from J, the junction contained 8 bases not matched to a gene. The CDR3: CASSWGLTSNNEQFF. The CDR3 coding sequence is TGTGCCAGCAGCTGGGGATTGACTAGCAACAATGAGCAGTTCTTC. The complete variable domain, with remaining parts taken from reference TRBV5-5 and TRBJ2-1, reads DAGVTQSPTHLIKTRGQQVTLRCSPISGHKSVSWYQQVLGQGPQFIFQYYEKEERGRGNFPDRFSARQFPNYSSELNVNALLLGDSALYLCASSWGLTSNNEQFFGPGTRLTVL.

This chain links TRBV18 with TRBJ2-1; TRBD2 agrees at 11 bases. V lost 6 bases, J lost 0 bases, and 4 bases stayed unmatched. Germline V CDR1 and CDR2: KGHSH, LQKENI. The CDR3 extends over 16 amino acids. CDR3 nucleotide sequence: TGTGCCAGCTCCCTCGGACTAGCGGGCTCCTACAATGAGCAGTTCTTC. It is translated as CASSLGLAGSYNEQFF.

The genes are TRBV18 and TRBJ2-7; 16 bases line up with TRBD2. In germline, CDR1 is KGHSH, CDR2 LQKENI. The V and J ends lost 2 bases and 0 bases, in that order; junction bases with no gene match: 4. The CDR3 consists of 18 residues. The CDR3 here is CASSPGTSGGGLSYEQYF. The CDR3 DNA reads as TGTGCCAGCTCACCAGGGACTAGCGGGGGGGGCCTCTCCTACGAGCAGTACTTC.

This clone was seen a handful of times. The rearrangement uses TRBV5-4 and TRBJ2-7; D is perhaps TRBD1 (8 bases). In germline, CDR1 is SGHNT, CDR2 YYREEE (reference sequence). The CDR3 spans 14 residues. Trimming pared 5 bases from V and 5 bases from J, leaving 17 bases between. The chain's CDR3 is CASSFRTGRDEQYF. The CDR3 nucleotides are TGTGCCAGCAGTTTTAGGACAGGGAGGGACGAGCAGTACTTC. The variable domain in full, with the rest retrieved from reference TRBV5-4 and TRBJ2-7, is ETGVTQSPTHLIKTRGQQVTLRCSSQSGHNTVSWYQQALGQGPQFIFQYYREEENGRGNFPPRFSGLQFPNYSSELNVNALELDDSALYLCASSFRTGRDEQYFGPGTRLTVT.

CDR3 protein: CASTSWAGDGYTF. For the CDR3, the DNA is TGCGCCAGCACCAGCTGGGCAGGGGATGGCTACACCTTC. The chain uses TRBV10-2 and TRBJ1-2, with a weak D call TRBD1 (6 bases). The CDR3 is made up of 13 amino acids. V lost 7 bases, J lost 6 bases, and 15 bases lay in between. The V gene's germline CDR1 is WSHSY and CDR2 SAAADI.

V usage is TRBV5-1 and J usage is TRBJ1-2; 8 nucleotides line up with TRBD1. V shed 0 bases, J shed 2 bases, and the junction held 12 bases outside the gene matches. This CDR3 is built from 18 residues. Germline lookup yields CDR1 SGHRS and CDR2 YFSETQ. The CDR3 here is CASSLAGTGPGTNYGYTF. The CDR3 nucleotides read TGCGCCAGCAGCTTGGCGGGGACAGGCCCAGGAACGAACTATGGCTACACCTTC.

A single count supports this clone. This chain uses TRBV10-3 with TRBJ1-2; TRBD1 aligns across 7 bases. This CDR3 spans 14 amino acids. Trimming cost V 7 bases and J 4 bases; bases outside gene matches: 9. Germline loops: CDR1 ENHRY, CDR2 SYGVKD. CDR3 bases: TGTGCCATCACCGACCGACAGGGACTCTATGGCTACACCTTC. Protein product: CAITDRQGLYGYTF.

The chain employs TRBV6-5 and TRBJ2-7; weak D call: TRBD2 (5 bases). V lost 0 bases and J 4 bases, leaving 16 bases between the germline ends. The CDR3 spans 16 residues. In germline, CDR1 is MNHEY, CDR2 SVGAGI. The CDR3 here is CASSYSFTGDQYEQYF. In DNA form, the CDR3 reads TGTGCCAGCAGTTACTCGTTTACCGGGGATCAGTACGAGCAGTACTTC.

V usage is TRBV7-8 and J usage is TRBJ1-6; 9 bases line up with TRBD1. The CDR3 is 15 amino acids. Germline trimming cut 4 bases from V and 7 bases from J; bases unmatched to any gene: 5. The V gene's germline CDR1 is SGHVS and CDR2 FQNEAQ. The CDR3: CASSSGTGSNSPLHF. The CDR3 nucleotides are TGTGCCAGCAGCTCGGGGACAGGGAGCAATTCACCCCTCCACTTT.

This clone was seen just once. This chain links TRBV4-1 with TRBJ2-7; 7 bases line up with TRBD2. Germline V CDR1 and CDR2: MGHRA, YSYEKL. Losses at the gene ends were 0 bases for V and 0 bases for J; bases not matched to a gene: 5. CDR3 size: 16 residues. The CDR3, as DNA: TGCGCCAGCAGCCAAGAAGGCGGGGGAGCCTCCTACGAGCAGTACTTC. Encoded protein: CASSQEGGGASYEQYF.

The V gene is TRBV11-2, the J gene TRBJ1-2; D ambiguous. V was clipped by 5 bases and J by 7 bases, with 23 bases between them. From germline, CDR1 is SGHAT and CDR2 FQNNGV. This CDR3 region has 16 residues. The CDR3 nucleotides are TGTGCCAGCAGCCCTAATGGGAGAGGGCCCCGGGGTGGCTACACCTTC. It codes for CASSPNGRGPRGGYTF.

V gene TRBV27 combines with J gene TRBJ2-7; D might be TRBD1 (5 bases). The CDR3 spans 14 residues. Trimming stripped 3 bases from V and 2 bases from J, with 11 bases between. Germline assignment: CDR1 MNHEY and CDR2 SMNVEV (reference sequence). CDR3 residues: CASSFKGSTYEQYF. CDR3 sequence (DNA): TGTGCCAGCAGTTTCAAGGGGTCAACCTACGAGCAGTACTTC.